The next 25 T cell receptor beta chains were all read from a single sample in a study of CD8 T cells in ankylosing spondylitis (TCRdb year 2017). The library was obtained by 5' RACE. The reads were generated on an Illumina HiSeq 2500. The raw public data were reprocessed by TCRdb itself: fastp quality trimming at Q25, MiXCR clonotype calling, in-frame beta chains only. Entries that share a CDR3 protein sequence are merged under the most common genes and DNA. Across this sample there are 150,000 to 200,000 distinct CDR3 sequences, with approximately 10% seen only once. Almost 30% of the sample is in the top ten clones. The sample taken for sequencing was blood, either unsorted or a sorted T cell fraction (not recorded which). These receptors were collected from a male donor with ankylosing spondylitis or in good health (not recorded which).

The chain is built from TRBV11-1 and TRBJ1-2, with D perhaps matching TRBD1 (6 bases). The germline V gene encodes CDR1 SGHAT and CDR2 FQDESV (reference sequence). Trimming removed 1 base at V and 8 bases at J, with 11 bases between. This CDR3 is 13 amino acids long. The CDR3 loop is CASSLDRARGYTF. CDR3 DNA sequence: TGTGCCAGCAGCTTAGACAGGGCAAGGGGCTACACCTTC.

This clonotype has only a few counts. The chain recombines TRBV30 with TRBJ2-2, with D unclear. The CDR3 loop spans 13 amino acids. CDR1 and CDR2 from the germline V gene are GTSNPN and SVGIG (reference sequence). Trimming shortened V by 5 bases and J by 3 bases, and 10 bases separated the two germline ends. The CDR3 bases are TGTGCCTGGGGGTCAGGATACACCGGGGAGCTGTTTTTT. Translation: CAWGSGYTGELFF.

The table lists this clonotype with a few counts. V usage is TRBV7-2 and J usage is TRBJ2-5; 11 positions agree with TRBD2. The CDR3 is made up of 15 amino acids. Germline CDR1 and CDR2: SGHTA and FQGNSA. After removal of 5 bases from V and 5 bases from J, the junction contained 7 bases not matched to a gene. CDR3 residues: CASSPTSGSGETQYF. CDR3 bases: TGTGCCAGCAGCCCTACTAGCGGGAGCGGGGAGACCCAGTACTTC.

In this sample, this clonotype turned up a few times. The chain is built from TRBV29-1 and TRBJ2-2, with 11 bases that match TRBD1. Germline CDR1 is SQVTM and CDR2 is ANQGSEA. The CDR3 is made up of 14 amino acids. With 6 bases clipped from V and 4 bases from J, the junction kept 4 bases outside the gene matches. The CDR3 nucleotides are TGCAGCGTCACCGGGACAGGGGGCACCGGGGAGCTGTTTTTT. Translated, it gives CSVTGTGGTGELFF.

This clonotype was found many times. The chain is built from TRBV11-2 and TRBJ2-5; D is possibly TRBD1 (5 bases). The CDR3 consists of 15 residues. Germline CDR1 reads SGHAT; CDR2 reads FQNNGV. V dropped 1 base and J dropped 1 base, with 10 bases sitting between them. CDR3 sequence: CASSLVGDFQETQYF. The CDR3 DNA follows: TGTGCCAGCAGCTTAGTAGGGGATTTCCAAGAGACCCAGTACTTC.

This clonotype has a count of ten or more. CDR3 sequence reads: CASSEVGAEQYF. The CDR3 bases are TGCGCCAGCAGTGAAGTCGGTGCCGAGCAGTACTTC. This rearrangement joins TRBV10-1 to TRBJ2-7; D remains unclear. Per the germline V gene, CDR1 is WNHNN and CDR2 is SYGVQD (reference sequence). The CDR3 totals 12 residues. Trimming removed 3 bases from V and 6 bases from J, with 9 bases in between.

The J gene is TRBJ2-7, the V gene TRBV7-2, with D tentatively TRBD2 (5 bases). The CDR3 contains 12 residues. Germline V gene lookup returns CDR1 SGHTA and CDR2 FQGNSA. The germline V and J ends were trimmed by 4 bases and 6 bases, with 10 bases remaining between them. DNA of the CDR3: TGTGCCAGCAGCTCTAATGAGGGCGAGCAGTACTTC. Protein: CASSSNEGEQYF.

This clonotype occurred many times. The chain links TRBV12-5 to TRBJ1-1; D not resolved. Germline V gene sequence: CDR1 LGHNT, CDR2 FRNRAP. The germline V and J ends were trimmed by 1 base and 3 bases, with 15 bases remaining between them. The CDR3 has 16 residues. CDR3 in amino acids: CASGLDPQPQDTEAFF. The DNA of the CDR3 is TGTGCTAGTGGTTTGGATCCCCAACCCCAGGACACTGAAGCTTTCTTT.

This clonotype was found many times. The chain carries TRBV12-3 or TRBV12-4 and TRBJ1-5; D is possibly TRBD1 (6 bases). The length of the CDR3 is 15 residues. V lost 1 base to trimming and J lost 4 bases, with 11 bases between them. CDR3 coding DNA: TGTGCCAGCAGTTTAGGCCACCAGGGGAATCAGCCCCAGCATTTT. Translated, it gives CASSLGHQGNQPQHF.

This chain connects TRBV6-1 to TRBJ1-5, with D uncertain. V lost 0 bases and J lost 8, with 14 bases in between. This CDR3 region has 15 residues. Germline CDR1 MNHNS, CDR2 SASEGT. CDR3 bases: TGTGCCAGCAGTGAAGCGTTAGGGAGCCGGGAGCCCCAGCATTTT. Residues: CASSEALGSREPQHF.

This clonotype has a count of ten or more. The chain joins TRBV29-1 to TRBJ1-3; D unclear. CDR1 SQVTM and CDR2 ANQGSEA come from the germline V gene. There are 13 residues in the CDR3. The V end was cut by 4 bases, the J end by 0 bases, with 7 bases between. CDR3 coding DNA: TGCAGCGTTGCGAGCAGCTCTGGAAACACCATATATTTT. It is translated as CSVASSSGNTIYF.

Many counts were recorded for this clonotype. The genes are TRBV19 and TRBJ1-5; unclear D gene. The CDR3 has 16 amino acids. Trimming pared 6 bases from V and 0 bases from J, leaving 15 bases between. Germline V gene data show CDR1 as LNHDA and CDR2 as SQIVND (reference sequence). CDR3 DNA: TGTGCCAGTAGGGAGACAAGGCTTAATAGCAATCAGCCCCAGCATTTT. It translates to CASRETRLNSNQPQHF.

This clonotype occurred a few times. The chain employs TRBV4-3 and TRBJ1-4, with D possibly TRBD1 on 5 matching bases. V lost 2 bases and J lost 4, with 8 bases in between. Per the germline V gene, CDR1 is LGHNA and CDR2 is YSLEER. The CDR3 runs to 14 residues. Written as DNA, the CDR3 is TGCGCCAGCAGCCAATCAGGGAATAATGAAAAACTGTTTTTT. Residues: CASSQSGNNEKLFF.

This clonotype showed up just a few times. The chain joins TRBV6-2 or TRBV6-3 to TRBJ2-1; D is unclear. Germline loops: CDR1 MNHEY, CDR2 SVGEGT. CDR3 length equals 14 residues. Trimming stripped 7 bases from V and 8 bases from J, with 18 bases between. The CDR3 bases are TGTGCCAGCATAAGCCTCGGCGGTTACGATGAGCAGTTCTTC. Amino acids: CASISLGGYDEQFF.

The chain employs TRBV7-9 and TRBJ1-1, with no clear D. This CDR3 has 12 amino acids. Per the germline V gene, CDR1 is SEHNR and CDR2 is FQNEAQ (reference sequence). V lost 3 bases to trimming and J lost 7 bases, with 9 bases between them. This CDR3 reads CASSFSVGEAFF. The DNA for the CDR3 is TGTGCCAGCAGCTTCAGCGTGGGTGAAGCTTTCTTT. Filled out from reference TRBV7-9 and TRBJ1-1, the complete variable domain reads DTGVSQNPRHKITKRGQNVTFRCDPISEHNRLYWYRQTLGQGPEFLTYFQNEAQLEKSRLLSDRFSAERPKGSFSTLEIQRTEQGDSAMYLCASSFSVGEAFFGQGTRLTVV.

The J gene is TRBJ1-6, the V gene TRBV11-2; 7 bases are a match to TRBD1. Germline CDR1 reads SGHAT; CDR2 reads FQNNGV. V lost 5 bases and J lost 7; bases outside the gene matches: 5. The CDR3 spans 14 residues. CDR3 region: CASSRTGPNSPLHF. CDR3 sequence (DNA): TGTGCCAGCAGCCGGACAGGCCCGAATTCACCCCTCCACTTT.

This chain uses TRBV24-1 with TRBJ2-7; D is uncertain. Germline CDR1 and CDR2: KGHDR and SFDVKD. With 3 bases removed from V and 6 bases from J, the gap between germline ends came to 11 bases. This CDR3 has 13 amino acids. The CDR3 region is CATSDGSLSEQYF. CDR3 DNA sequence: TGTGCCACCAGTGATGGCTCCCTGAGCGAGCAGTACTTC.

This clonotype occurred many times. The rearrangement uses TRBV6-2 or TRBV6-3 and TRBJ2-7, with 10 bases identical to TRBD2. Trimming took 2 bases from V and 2 from J; bases not matched to a gene: 6. The CDR3 runs to 16 residues. Germline values: CDR1 MNHEY, CDR2 SVGEGT. The CDR3 DNA is TGTGCCAGCAGTTACCCTAGCGGGGGCCTACCCTACGAGCAGTACTTC. Translation gives CASSYPSGGLPYEQYF.

This clonotype was observed many times. The chain couples TRBV7-2 to TRBJ2-1; unclear D gene. Per germline, CDR1 SGHTA and CDR2 FQGNSA. The CDR3 is 14 residues long. Trimming shortened V by 3 bases and J by 3 bases, and 9 bases separated the two germline ends. This CDR3 reads CASSFRTNYNEQFF. The CDR3 DNA sequence: TGTGCCAGCAGCTTTAGAACTAACTACAATGAGCAGTTCTTC. Complete variable domain (other parts from reference TRBV7-2 and TRBJ2-1): GAGVSQSPSNKVTEKGKDVELRCDPISGHTALYWYRQSLGQGLEFLIYFQGNSAPDKSGLPSDRFSAERTGGSVSTLTIQRTQQEDSAVYLCASSFRTNYNEQFFGPGTRLTVL.

A note on this clonotype: Since a much larger clone is just one base distant, this may be a read error. The rearrangement links TRBV7-2 to TRBJ1-2; tentatively, D is TRBD1 (5 bases). From germline, CDR1 is SGHTA and CDR2 FQGNSA. The CDR3 covers 13 residues. V lost 2 bases to trimming and J lost 13 bases, with 17 bases between them. In DNA, the CDR3 is TGTGCCAGCAGCTTACGGAAGGGGACGGGGCTCACCTTC. Protein sequence: CASSLRKGTGLTF.

The rearrangement links TRBV7-2 to TRBJ2-7; D uncertain. The CDR3 loop spans 15 amino acids. The germline V gene encodes CDR1 SGHTA and CDR2 FQGNSA. The V gene lost 3 bases and the J gene lost 2 bases, with 14 bases spanning the gap. DNA for the CDR3: TGTGCCAGCAGCTTGTTGGTTAACAGCGCCTACGAGCAGTACTTC. As protein: CASSLLVNSAYEQYF.

This clonotype was detected a few times. The chain combines TRBV6-1 with TRBJ2-5; 11 positions agree with TRBD1. The CDR3 extends over 14 amino acids. V lost 6 bases and J lost 6; bases outside the gene matches: 6. Germline values: CDR1 MNHNS, CDR2 SASEGT. The CDR3 DNA follows: TGTGCCAGCAGCCCCCAGGACAGGGGGCAGACCCAGTACTTC. It encodes CASSPQDRGQTQYF.

The V call is TRBV7-2, the J call TRBJ2-3; D remains ambiguous. The germline V gene encodes CDR1 SGHTA and CDR2 FQGNSA. This CDR3 spans 14 amino acids. V lost 2 bases, J lost 6 bases, and 12 bases lay in between. CDR3 protein: CASSLIYLGDTQYF. CDR3 in DNA: TGTGCCAGCAGCTTAATATATTTAGGGGATACGCAGTATTTT.

The table lists this clonotype with a few counts. This sequence joins TRBV7-2 and TRBJ2-3; TRBD2 agrees at 13 bases. The CDR3 runs to 14 residues. V lost 6 bases and J lost 5; bases outside the gene matches: 2. Germline values: CDR1 SGHTA, CDR2 FQGNSA. The CDR3 here is CASSTSGREDTQYF. As DNA, the CDR3 is TGTGCCAGCAGTACTAGCGGGAGGGAAGATACGCAGTATTTT.

At least ten counts were recorded for this clonotype. The chain joins TRBV7-8 to TRBJ2-2, with D possibly matching TRBD1 (5 bases). Per germline, CDR1 SGHVS and CDR2 FQNEAQ. The CDR3 length is 15 residues. With 5 bases removed from V and 3 bases from J, the gap between germline ends came to 13 bases. The chain's CDR3 is CASSHQGRDTGELFF. The CDR3 region has the DNA TGTGCCAGCAGCCATCAGGGTCGGGACACCGGGGAGCTGTTTTTT.